The sample holds many counts of the clone carrying this TCR beta chain. Antigen: not known. Time point reported: newly diagnosed GD, antithyroid drugs for less than 3 months. PBMC RNA served as the TCR library source. Those enrolled as patients came out of an endocrinology department in Xi'an, China. With iRepertoire HTBI primers and Arm-PCR of CDR3 regions, TCR beta libraries were built. One entry per CDR3 protein, called by TCRdb with MiXCR from the multiplex PCR reads. Among approximately 210,000 distinct CDR3 sequences listed, 18% were seen once. The sample is drawn from a study of regulatory T cells in long-lasting Graves disease. Study summary: Patients with new Graves' disease had used antithyroid drugs below 3 months.

Notes on the study in general: Whereas new patients shared 870 or so public clonotypes, persistent patients shared more, at approximately 2,500.

Material: peripheral blood mononuclear cells (PBMCs), obtained at new diagnosis, from a patient treated with antithyroid drugs. The source is a female donor with Graves disease.

CDR3 DNA: TGTGCCAGCTCACAGGGACAGGGACTAAATCAGCCCCAGCATTTT. Protein: CASSQGQGLNQPQHF. The chain has TRBV18 and TRBJ1-5, with 9 bases fitting TRBD1. Losses at the gene ends were 4 bases for V and 4 bases for J; bases not matched to a gene: 5. Germline V lookup: CDR1 KGHSH, CDR2 LQKENI. The CDR3 is made up of 15 amino acids.